These T cell receptor beta chains were read from a single sample in a study of blood T cell repertoires in COVID-19. Assay: immunoSEQ multiplex PCR; the TCRdb copy retains only in-frame clones and omits some. Of 250,000 to 350,000 clones in the sample, 70% to 85% were seen once. The sequenced material came from peripheral blood. Receptors were obtained from a human donor with COVID-19, enrolled during active disease. The donor label of this sample is uncertain. Both conserved end residues are part of each CDR3. D genes are given only for firm matches. Clone size appears in some rows only: once, few, many, or a class for an expanded clone.

j_gene: TRBJ2-2; d_gene: .; abundance: .; v_gene: TRBV7-2; CDR3aa: CASSLVGGGSSGELFF; CDR3nt: TGTGCCAGCAGCTTAGTGGGAGGGGGTAGTTCCGGGGAGCTGTTTTTT
j_gene: TRBJ2-3; d_gene: .; abundance: .; v_gene: TRBV11-3; CDR3aa: CASSLGQRVGTDTQYF; CDR3nt: TGTGCCAGCAGCTTAGGACAGAGAGTGGGCACAGATACGCAGTATTTT
j_gene: TRBJ2-2; d_gene: .; abundance: .; v_gene: TRBV7-3; CDR3aa: CASSLTDISSGELFF; CDR3nt: TGTGCCAGCAGCTTAACGGACATCTCGTCCGGGGAGCTGTTTTTT
j_gene: TRBJ1-5; d_gene: .; abundance: .; v_gene: TRBV7-2; CDR3aa: CASSLLSGNQPQHF; CDR3nt: TGTGCCAGCAGCTTACTTTCTGGCAATCAGCCCCAGCATTTT
j_gene: TRBJ2-2; d_gene: .; abundance: .; v_gene: TRBV6-5; CDR3aa: CASTSGLLTGELFF; CDR3nt: TGTGCCAGCACCTCGGGTCTCCTCACCGGGGAGCTGTTTTTT
j_gene: TRBJ2-7; d_gene: TRBD2; abundance: .; v_gene: TRBV3-1/TRBV3-2; CDR3aa: CASSQTASGITYEQYF; CDR3nt: TGTGCCAGCAGCCAAACTGCTAGCGGGATTACCTACGAGCAGTACTTC
j_gene: TRBJ2-3; d_gene: TRBD2; abundance: once; v_gene: TRBV5-4; CDR3aa: CASSFLAGVGDTQYF; CDR3nt: TGTGCCAGCAGCTTTCTAGCGGGAGTAGGCGATACGCAGTATTTT
j_gene: TRBJ2-7; d_gene: TRBD1; abundance: .; v_gene: TRBV2; CDR3aa: CASISGTAYEQYF; CDR3nt: TGTGCCAGCATCTCCGGGACAGCCTACGAGCAGTACTTC
j_gene: TRBJ2-7; d_gene: .; abundance: .; v_gene: TRBV5-1; CDR3aa: CASSLQGQQYEQYF; CDR3nt: TGCGCCAGCAGCTTGCAAGGACAACAGTACGAGCAGTACTTC
j_gene: TRBJ2-3; d_gene: .; abundance: once; v_gene: TRBV30; CDR3aa: CAWSVLDTQYF; CDR3nt: TGTGCCTGGAGTGTACTAGATACGCAGTATTTT
j_gene: TRBJ1-5; d_gene: .; abundance: few; v_gene: TRBV7-8; CDR3aa: CASSLEVYRGWQPQHF; CDR3nt: TGTGCCAGCAGCTTAGAGGTTTACAGAGGGTGGCAGCCCCAGCATTTT
j_gene: TRBJ2-1; d_gene: TRBD2; abundance: .; v_gene: TRBV30; CDR3aa: CAWGPGTSGYNEQFF; CDR3nt: TGTGCCTGGGGCCCAGGGACTAGCGGGTACAATGAGCAGTTCTTC
j_gene: TRBJ2-6; d_gene: .; abundance: once; v_gene: TRBV5-4; CDR3aa: CASRNRPPAPGANVLTF; CDR3nt: TGTGCCAGCAGAAACAGGCCCCCGGCGCCTGGGGCCAACGTCCTGACTTTC
j_gene: TRBJ2-5; d_gene: TRBD2; abundance: .; v_gene: TRBV7-9; CDR3aa: CASSGGRGKTQYF; CDR3nt: TGTGCCAGCAGCGGCGGGAGGGGAAAGACCCAGTACTTC
j_gene: TRBJ2-3; d_gene: .; abundance: once; v_gene: TRBV7-9; CDR3aa: CATYKGESSTDTQYF; CDR3nt: TGTGCCACTTATAAGGGGGAGAGTAGCACAGATACGCAGTATTTT
j_gene: TRBJ2-2; d_gene: .; abundance: .; v_gene: TRBV6-2/TRBV6-3; CDR3aa: CASSRDSVNTGELFF; CDR3nt: TGTGCCAGCAGCCGCGACTCAGTGAACACCGGGGAGCTGTTTTTT
j_gene: TRBJ1-1; d_gene: .; abundance: .; v_gene: TRBV19; CDR3aa: CASSMRQGEAFF; CDR3nt: TGTGCCAGTAGTATGAGACAAGGTGAAGCTTTCTTT
j_gene: TRBJ2-4; d_gene: .; abundance: .; v_gene: TRBV6-5; CDR3aa: CASSYRGWAKNIQYF; CDR3nt: TGTGCCAGCAGTTACAGGGGCTGGGCCAAAAACATTCAGTACTTC
j_gene: TRBJ1-1; d_gene: .; abundance: .; v_gene: TRBV5-1; CDR3aa: CASSLVSDTEAFF; CDR3nt: TGCGCCAGCAGCTTGGTTAGCGACACTGAAGCTTTCTTT
j_gene: TRBJ2-7; d_gene: .; abundance: once; v_gene: TRBV14; CDR3aa: CASTGTSYEQYF; CDR3nt: TGTGCCAGCACCGGGACATCCTACGAGCAGTACTTC
j_gene: TRBJ1-4; d_gene: TRBD1; abundance: once; v_gene: TRBV14; CDR3aa: CASSPPAGGLTNEKLFF; CDR3nt: TGTGCCAGCAGCCCCCCGGCAGGGGGCCTAACTAATGAAAAACTGTTTTTT
j_gene: TRBJ2-3; d_gene: TRBD2; abundance: once; v_gene: TRBV19; CDR3aa: CASSPPTSGRATDTQYF; CDR3nt: TGTGCCAGTAGTCCACCGACTAGCGGGAGGGCCACAGATACGCAGTATTTT
j_gene: TRBJ1-5; d_gene: .; abundance: .; v_gene: TRBV30; CDR3aa: CAWSGAGNQPQHF; CDR3nt: TGTGCCTGGAGTGGGGCAGGCAATCAGCCCCAGCATTTT
j_gene: TRBJ2-7; d_gene: TRBD1; abundance: once; v_gene: TRBV27; CDR3aa: CASKMDRNYYEQYF; CDR3nt: TGTGCCAGCAAAATGGACAGGAACTACTACGAGCAGTACTTC
j_gene: TRBJ2-2; d_gene: .; abundance: .; v_gene: TRBV12-5; CDR3aa: CASGLGQNTGELFF; CDR3nt: TGTGCTAGTGGTTTGGGACAGAACACCGGGGAGCTGTTTTTT
j_gene: TRBJ2-1; d_gene: TRBD2; abundance: .; v_gene: TRBV29-1; CDR3aa: CSVEYGLADSYNEQFF; CDR3nt: TGCAGCGTTGAATATGGGCTAGCGGACTCCTACAATGAGCAGTTCTTC
j_gene: TRBJ2-5; d_gene: .; abundance: .; v_gene: TRBV19; CDR3aa: CASSGQGETQYF; CDR3nt: TGTGCCAGTAGTGGTCAGGGGGAGACCCAGTACTTC
j_gene: TRBJ2-5; d_gene: .; abundance: .; v_gene: TRBV2; CDR3aa: CASSQQGRQETQYF; CDR3nt: TGTGCCAGCAGCCAACAGGGGAGGCAAGAGACCCAGTACTTC
j_gene: TRBJ1-1; d_gene: .; abundance: .; v_gene: TRBV27; CDR3aa: CASRRTGLNTEAFF; CDR3nt: TGTGCCAGCAGACGCACAGGTCTGAACACTGAAGCTTTCTTT
j_gene: TRBJ1-1; d_gene: .; abundance: .; v_gene: TRBV5-1; CDR3aa: CASSLSEGYTEAFF; CDR3nt: TGCGCCAGCAGCCTCTCGGAGGGCTACACTGAAGCTTTCTTT
j_gene: TRBJ2-7; d_gene: TRBD1; abundance: .; v_gene: TRBV30; CDR3aa: CASGQGALQDYEQYF; CDR3nt: TGTGCTTCGGGACAGGGGGCGCTTCAGGACTACGAGCAGTACTTC
j_gene: TRBJ2-3; d_gene: TRBD2; abundance: .; v_gene: TRBV7-2; CDR3aa: CASSRRGGVADTQYF; CDR3nt: TGTGCCAGCAGTCGTCGGGGAGGGGTAGCGGATACGCAGTATTTT
j_gene: TRBJ2-7; d_gene: .; abundance: .; v_gene: TRBV9; CDR3aa: CASSVGNLGGDYEQYF; CDR3nt: TGTGCCAGCAGCGTAGGAAACCTGGGCGGGGACTACGAGCAGTACTTC
j_gene: TRBJ1-5; d_gene: TRBD1; abundance: .; v_gene: TRBV6-2/TRBV6-3; CDR3aa: CASSPFPLGQAVSNQPQHF; CDR3nt: TGTGCCAGCAGCCCTTTCCCCCTTGGACAGGCAGTGAGCAATCAGCCCCAGCATTTT
j_gene: TRBJ2-7; d_gene: .; abundance: .; v_gene: TRBV19; CDR3aa: CASSFSGTRSYEQYF; CDR3nt: TGTGCCAGTAGTTTCTCCGGGACTCGCTCCTACGAGCAGTACTTC
j_gene: TRBJ2-5; d_gene: TRBD2; abundance: .; v_gene: TRBV4-2; CDR3aa: CASSQTSGTGVETQYF; CDR3nt: TGTGCCAGCAGCCAAACTAGCGGGACTGGGGTAGAGACCCAGTACTTC
j_gene: TRBJ2-7; d_gene: .; abundance: .; v_gene: TRBV21-1; CDR3aa: CASSFSNGTGTYEQYF; CDR3nt: TGTGCCAGCAGCTTCTCTAATGGGACAGGGACCTACGAGCAGTACTTC
j_gene: TRBJ2-5; d_gene: TRBD2; abundance: few; v_gene: TRBV3-1/TRBV3-2; CDR3aa: CASSQNSGIWETQYF; CDR3nt: TGTGCCAGCAGCCAAAATAGCGGGATCTGGGAGACCCAGTACTTC
j_gene: TRBJ2-1; d_gene: .; abundance: .; v_gene: TRBV11-1; CDR3aa: CASSTPFRSSYNEQFF; CDR3nt: TGTGCCAGCTCCACTCCTTTTCGAAGCTCCTACAATGAGCAGTTCTTC
j_gene: TRBJ2-1; d_gene: .; abundance: .; v_gene: TRBV9; CDR3aa: CASSVGPTDNEQFF; CDR3nt: TGTGCCAGCAGCGTTGGCCCTACAGACAATGAGCAGTTCTTC
j_gene: TRBJ2-2; d_gene: .; abundance: .; v_gene: TRBV29-1; CDR3aa: CSVETGNTGELFF; CDR3nt: TGCAGCGTTGAGACAGGGAACACCGGGGAGCTGTTTTTT
j_gene: TRBJ2-3; d_gene: .; abundance: .; v_gene: TRBV9; CDR3aa: CASSVAIVDTQYF; CDR3nt: TGTGCCAGCAGCGTAGCTATCGTAGATACGCAGTATTTT